These T cell receptor beta chains were read from a single sample in a study of blood T cell repertoires in COVID-19. Some clones are missing from TCRdb's copy, which holds only in-frame ones; the method was immunoSEQ multiplex PCR. Of 35,000 to 45,000 clones listed, 86% are singletons. Sequenced material: peripheral blood. The receptors here all came from a man aged 40-55 years with active COVID-19. Both conserved end residues are part of each CDR3. Fields, in order: D gene, clone size, J gene, V gene, CDR3 protein, CDR3 DNA. A D gene is named only where the DNA matches it firmly. Clone size is shown for a subset of rows, as once, few, many or a class of expanded clone.

D gene: NA; clone size: once; J gene: TRBJ2-3; V gene: TRBV30; CDR3 protein: CAWSVGPGRTDTQYF; CDR3 DNA: TGTGCCTGGAGCGTAGGCCCTGGGAGGACAGATACGCAGTATTTT
D gene: NA; clone size: NA; J gene: TRBJ2-3; V gene: TRBV6-1; CDR3 protein: CASSERGADTQYF; CDR3 DNA: TGTGCCAGCAGTGAAAGGGGCGCCGATACGCAGTATTTT
D gene: NA; clone size: NA; J gene: TRBJ1-2; V gene: TRBV4-1; CDR3 protein: CASSQVRGGGGYTF; CDR3 DNA: TGCGCCAGCAGCCAAGTTAGGGGGGGTGGTGGCTACACCTTC
D gene: TRBD1; clone size: NA; J gene: TRBJ1-1; V gene: TRBV11-2; CDR3 protein: CASSSGQGAGEAFF; CDR3 DNA: TGTGCCAGCAGCTCTGGACAGGGGGCGGGTGAAGCTTTCTTT
D gene: TRBD1; clone size: NA; J gene: TRBJ1-2; V gene: TRBV27; CDR3 protein: CASSLGTGGFSYTF; CDR3 DNA: TGTGCCAGCAGTTTAGGGACAGGGGGATTCAGCTACACCTTC
D gene: NA; clone size: NA; J gene: TRBJ1-5; V gene: TRBV24-1; CDR3 protein: CATSDSRGLADSNQPQHF; CDR3 DNA: TGTGCCACCAGTGATTCCCGAGGCCTCGCCGATAGCAATCAGCCCCAGCATTTT
D gene: TRBD1; clone size: NA; J gene: TRBJ1-2; V gene: TRBV2; CDR3 protein: CASRRGQGVNYGYTF; CDR3 DNA: TGTGCCAGCAGACGGGGACAGGGGGTCAACTATGGCTACACCTTC
D gene: TRBD1; clone size: NA; J gene: TRBJ1-4; V gene: TRBV5-5; CDR3 protein: CASSSWNINRGFEKLFF; CDR3 DNA: TGTGCCAGCAGCTCTTGGAACATAAACAGGGGGTTTGAAAAACTGTTTTTT
D gene: NA; clone size: NA; J gene: TRBJ2-1; V gene: TRBV5-1; CDR3 protein: CASSFTGYNEQFF; CDR3 DNA: TGCGCCAGCAGCTTTACAGGGTACAATGAGCAGTTCTTC
D gene: TRBD2; clone size: NA; J gene: TRBJ2-1; V gene: TRBV19; CDR3 protein: CASSSPGGLAGGKGYNEQFF; CDR3 DNA: TGTGCCAGTAGTTCCCCCGGCGGACTAGCGGGAGGCAAGGGTTACAATGAGCAGTTCTTC
D gene: NA; clone size: NA; J gene: TRBJ1-4; V gene: TRBV11-2; CDR3 protein: CASSLEVDIREKLFF; CDR3 DNA: TGTGCCAGCAGCTTGGAGGTCGACATTCGTGAAAAACTGTTTTTT
D gene: NA; clone size: once; J gene: TRBJ1-1; V gene: TRBV6-2/TRBV6-3; CDR3 protein: CASSWSGRTEAFF; CDR3 DNA: TGTGCCAGCAGTTGGTCAGGGCGAACTGAAGCTTTCTTT